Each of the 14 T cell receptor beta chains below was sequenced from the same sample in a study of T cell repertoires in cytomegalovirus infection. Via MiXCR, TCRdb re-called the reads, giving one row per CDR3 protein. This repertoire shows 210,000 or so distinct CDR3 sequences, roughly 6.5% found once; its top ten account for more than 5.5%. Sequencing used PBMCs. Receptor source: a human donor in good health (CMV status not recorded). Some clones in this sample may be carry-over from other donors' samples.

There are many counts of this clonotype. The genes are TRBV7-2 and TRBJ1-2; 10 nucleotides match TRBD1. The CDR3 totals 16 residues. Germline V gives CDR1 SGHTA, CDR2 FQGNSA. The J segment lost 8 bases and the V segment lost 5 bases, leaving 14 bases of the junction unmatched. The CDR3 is CASSPNRPGTGEGYTF. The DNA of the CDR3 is TGTGCCAGCAGCCCCAATCGTCCCGGGACAGGGGAAGGCTACACCTTC. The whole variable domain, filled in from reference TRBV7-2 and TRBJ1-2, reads GAGVSQSPSNKVTEKGKDVELRCDPISGHTALYWYRQSLGQGLEFLIYFQGNSAPDKSGLPSDRFSAERTGGSVSTLTIQRTQQEDSAVYLCASSPNRPGTGEGYTFGSGTRLTVV.

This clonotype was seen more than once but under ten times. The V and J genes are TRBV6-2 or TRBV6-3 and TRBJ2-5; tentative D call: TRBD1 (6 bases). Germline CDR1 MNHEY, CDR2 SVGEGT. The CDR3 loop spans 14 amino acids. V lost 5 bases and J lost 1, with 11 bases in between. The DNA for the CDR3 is TGTGCCAGCAGTAGGACAGCGGCCCAAGAGACCCAGTACTTC. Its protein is CASSRTAAQETQYF.

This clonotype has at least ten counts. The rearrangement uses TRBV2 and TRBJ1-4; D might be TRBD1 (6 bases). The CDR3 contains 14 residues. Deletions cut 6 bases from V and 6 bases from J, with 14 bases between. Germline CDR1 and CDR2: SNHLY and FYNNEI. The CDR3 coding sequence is TGTGCCAGCAGAAAGGAACAGGGAGATGAAAAACTGTTTTTT. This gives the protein CASRKEQGDEKLFF.

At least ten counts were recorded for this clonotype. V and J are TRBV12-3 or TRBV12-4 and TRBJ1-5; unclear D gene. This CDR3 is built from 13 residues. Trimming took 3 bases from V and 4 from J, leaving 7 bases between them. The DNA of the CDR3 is TGTGCCAGCAGTTTTCGAGAAAATCAGCCCCAGCATTTT. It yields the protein CASSFRENQPQHF.

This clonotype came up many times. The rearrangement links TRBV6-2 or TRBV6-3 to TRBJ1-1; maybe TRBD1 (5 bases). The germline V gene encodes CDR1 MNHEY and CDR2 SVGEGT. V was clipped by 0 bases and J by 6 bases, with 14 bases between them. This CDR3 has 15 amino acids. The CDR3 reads CASSYSTRDFPEAFF. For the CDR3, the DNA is TGTGCCAGCAGTTACTCGACAAGGGACTTCCCTGAAGCTTTCTTT.

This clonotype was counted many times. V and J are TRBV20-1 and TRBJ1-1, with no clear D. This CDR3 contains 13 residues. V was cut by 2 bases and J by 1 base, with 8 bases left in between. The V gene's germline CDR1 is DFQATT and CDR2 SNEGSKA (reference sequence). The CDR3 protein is CSARPDPNTEAFF. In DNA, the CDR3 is TGCAGTGCTAGACCGGACCCGAACACTGAAGCTTTCTTT.

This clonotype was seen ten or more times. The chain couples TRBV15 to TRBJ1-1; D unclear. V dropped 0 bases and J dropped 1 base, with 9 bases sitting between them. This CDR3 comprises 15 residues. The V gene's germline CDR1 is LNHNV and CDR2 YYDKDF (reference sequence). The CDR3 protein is CATSREGMGNTEAFF. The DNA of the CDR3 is TGTGCCACCAGCAGAGAGGGAATGGGGAACACTGAAGCTTTCTTT.

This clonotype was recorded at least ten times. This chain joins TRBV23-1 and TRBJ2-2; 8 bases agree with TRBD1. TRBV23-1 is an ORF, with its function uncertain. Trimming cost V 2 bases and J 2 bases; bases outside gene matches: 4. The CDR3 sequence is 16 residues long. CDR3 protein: CASSQEDRANTGELFF. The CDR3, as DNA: TGCGCCAGCAGTCAAGAGGACAGGGCTAACACCGGGGAGCTGTTTTTT.

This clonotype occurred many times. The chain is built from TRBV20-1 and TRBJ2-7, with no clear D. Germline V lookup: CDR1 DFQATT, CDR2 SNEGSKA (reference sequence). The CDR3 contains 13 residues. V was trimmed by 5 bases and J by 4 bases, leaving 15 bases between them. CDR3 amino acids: CSALKGYSYEQYF. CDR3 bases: TGCAGTGCTCTTAAGGGCTACAGTTACGAGCAGTACTTC.

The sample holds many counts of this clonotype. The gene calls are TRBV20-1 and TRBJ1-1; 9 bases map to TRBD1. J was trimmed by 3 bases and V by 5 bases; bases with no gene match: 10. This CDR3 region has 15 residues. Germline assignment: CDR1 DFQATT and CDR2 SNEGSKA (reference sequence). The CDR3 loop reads CSASDRGVGDTEAFF. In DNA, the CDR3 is TGCAGTGCTTCGGACAGGGGCGTTGGGGACACTGAAGCTTTCTTT.

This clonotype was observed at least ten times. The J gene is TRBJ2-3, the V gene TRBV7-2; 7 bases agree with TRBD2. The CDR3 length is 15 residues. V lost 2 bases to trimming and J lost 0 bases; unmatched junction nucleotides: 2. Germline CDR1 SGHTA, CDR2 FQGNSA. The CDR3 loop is CASSLLAASTDTQYF. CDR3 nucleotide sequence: TGTGCCAGCAGCTTACTAGCGGCAAGCACAGATACGCAGTATTTT.

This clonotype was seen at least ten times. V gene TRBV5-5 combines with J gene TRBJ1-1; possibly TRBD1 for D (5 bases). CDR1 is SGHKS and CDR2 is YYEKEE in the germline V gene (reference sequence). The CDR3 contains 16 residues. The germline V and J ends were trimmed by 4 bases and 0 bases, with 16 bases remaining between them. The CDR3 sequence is CASSIGTLVMNTEAFF. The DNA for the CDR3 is TGTGCCAGCAGCATAGGGACGCTGGTCATGAACACTGAAGCTTTCTTT. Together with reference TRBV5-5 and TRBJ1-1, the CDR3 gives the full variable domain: DAGVTQSPTHLIKTRGQQVTLRCSPISGHKSVSWYQQVLGQGPQFIFQYYEKEERGRGNFPDRFSARQFPNYSSELNVNALLLGDSALYLCASSIGTLVMNTEAFFGQGTRLTVV.

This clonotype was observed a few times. The CDR3 nucleotides are TGTGCCAGCAGTTTCCCCGGGACAGGGTCCCCTACGCAGTACTTC. Its protein product is CASSFPGTGSPTQYF. The rearrangement uses TRBV28 and TRBJ2-7; TRBD1 matches at 9 bases. Germline assignment: CDR1 MDHEN and CDR2 SYDVKM. The CDR3 has 15 amino acids. The ends lost 3 bases at V and 9 bases at J; junction bases unmatched: 12.

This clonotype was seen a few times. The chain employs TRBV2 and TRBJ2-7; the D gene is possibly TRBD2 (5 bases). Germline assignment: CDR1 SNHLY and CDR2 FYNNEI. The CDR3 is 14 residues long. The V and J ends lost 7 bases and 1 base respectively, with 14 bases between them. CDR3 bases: TGTGCCAGCACCCCGACGGAGCGGTCCTACGAGCAGTACTTC. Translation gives CASTPTERSYEQYF.